This TCR beta chain appears in the sequencing data of a study of spatial heterogeneity in lung cancer. In the library, each TCR cDNA molecule bore its own unique molecular identifier. In TCRdb, the 5' RACE reads were re-called with MiXCR into one record per CDR3 protein. The sample includes some 55,000 distinct CDR3 sequences, approximately 6% of them seen just once. The V gene end was trimmed by 11 bases and the J gene end by 2 bases; junction bases not matched to a gene: 11. The CDR3 runs 15 residues. Germline CDR1 is MDHEN and CDR2 is SYDVKM. This clonotype was counted only a few times. As yet, its antigen is unknown. Broader study findings: Blood carried ubiquitous expanded tumor TCRs more at resection than follow-up.

Time point of the sample: sample taken at primary tumor resection. Donors were roughly 70 untreated early-stage non-small cell lung cancer patients. No cell sorting; template was whole RNA from tumor, lung tissue or PBMC. This specimen consisted of PBMCs, obtained at surgery. The J gene is TRBJ2-3, the V gene TRBV28; 9 nucleotides match TRBD2. The TCR sequence derives from a female donor with early-stage non-small cell lung cancer. Here the CDR3 reads CASRGREGPTDTQYF. DNA of the CDR3: TGTGCCTCTCGGGGGCGGGAGGGGCCCACAGATACGCAGTATTTT.